This is a list of T cell receptor beta chains from one sample in a study of T cell repertoires in cytomegalovirus infection. These TCRs' antigens remain unknown. One entry per CDR3 protein results from TCRdb running MiXCR on the reads. The repertoire holds approximately 110,000 distinct CDR3 sequences, with roughly 41% as singletons. The sample here was CD8+ T cells from cultured PBMCs, taken from culture after CMV antigen stimulation. These TCRs come from a human donor in good health (CMV status not recorded). Some clones in this sample may be carry-over from other donors' samples. Both conserved end residues are part of each CDR3. The order of the fields is V gene, J gene, CDR3 protein.

TRBV12-3/TRBV12-4	TRBJ2-3	CASSFGGSDTQYF
TRBV7-9	TRBJ1-1	CASSAGTGVQDTEAFF
TRBV5-5	TRBJ2-7	CASSLGGGPNEQYF
TRBV5-1	TRBJ2-2	CATPGSNTGELFF
TRBV7-9	TRBJ1-1	CASSLAGQGENTEAFF
TRBV7-2	TRBJ1-2	CASSSLGVNYGYTF
TRBV11-2	TRBJ2-1	CASSSRLAGSSYNEQFF
TRBV29-1	TRBJ1-1	CSVRGGFRGNTEAFF
TRBV5-5	TRBJ1-4	CASTRNGEGWEKLFF
TRBV7-8	TRBJ1-6	CASSSTVRNSPLHF
TRBV7-3	TRBJ2-1	CASSPRTGARYNEQFF
TRBV12-3/TRBV12-4	TRBJ2-3	CASRPGSSPDTQYF
TRBV19	TRBJ2-7	CASSLLQGAQEQYF
TRBV28	TRBJ2-2	CASSPQRSTGELFF
TRBV12-5	TRBJ1-1	CASGLVHGRAGGAENTEAFF
TRBV2	TRBJ1-4	CASSHPRDRTTTNEKLFF
TRBV11-2	TRBJ2-3	CASSPGGWPDTQYF
TRBV7-2	TRBJ2-7	CASSAAPQNEQYF
TRBV7-9	TRBJ1-3	CASSLGRDRANTIYF
TRBV10-3	TRBJ1-2	CAISHQRDRAILDYGYTF
TRBV12-3/TRBV12-4	TRBJ1-3	CASSPGNTIYF
TRBV5-4	TRBJ2-1	CASSLRSGGPDNEQFF
TRBV12-3/TRBV12-4	TRBJ2-2	CASILVGASNTGELFF
TRBV27	TRBJ1-1	CASSPQGTEAFF